This paragraph reports one TCR beta chain. What this receptor recognizes is not known. Base qualities are not provided; no much larger clone lies one nucleotide away. Including the terminal cysteine and phenylalanine, the CDR3 comprises 12 residues. Here the CDR3 DNA is all that survives: 36 bases in frame from base 1. Via the germline V gene (reference sequence), CDR1 is MNHNY and CDR2 SVGAGI. Trimming takes 11 bases from V and 5 bases from J, and the germline ends sit 14 bases apart. These data belong to a study of beta chain features in type 1 diabetes (dated by TCRdb to the late 2010s). For the study in its entirety: Patients and healthy donors did not differ in mean age, gender distribution, total cell number or subset yield. Whereas all 30 or so donors provided naive and central memory subsets, regulatory and stem cell-like memory subsets were isolated from just 8 patients and roughly 8 healthy donors. A total of some 110 million sorted cells were examined across all samples, and the number of cells per subset was strongly correlated with RNA yield. The study compared TCRB repertoires of sorted circulating CD4+ T cell subsets between recently diagnosed type 1 diabetes patients and matched healthy donors. Study-wide conclusions, independent of this receptor: Type 1 diabetes patients showed a moderate but significant shortening of TCRB CDR3 length in all four CD4+ subsets. Only small numbers of individuals were included in the HLA sub-analyses, which left unresolved whether HLA type had any influence on TCRB rearrangement. PCR might favor shorter templates, but patient and control samples were amplified and corrected together, so any skew would affect both groups equally. Because cDNA was sequenced instead of genomic DNA, highly expressing activated cells could be over-represented, though the groups showed no difference in activation or CD3 levels. Fewer insertions and more nucleotide deletions at VDJ recombination sites were observed in patients with type 1 diabetes, implying thymic rearrangement abnormalities. Naive, central memory and regulatory TCRB repertoires appeared to be more alike among patients than among healthy donors.

The entire amount of isolated RNA was reverse transcribed using the High Capacity cDNA Reverse Transcription Kit, so the sequenced TCRB transcripts were expressed ones. Naive, central memory and regulatory T cell samples underwent deep immunoSEQ sequencing, averaging around 3.6 million total reads per sample. Sorted cells were lysed in RLT buffer and RNA was extracted with DNase-treated RNeasy Micro or Mini kits, depending on cell number. To prevent cross-contamination, each cell subset was processed individually, whereas patient and healthy donor samples were processed jointly. TCRB sequences were amplified from cDNA with the immunoSEQ multiplex PCR, producing 87-bp fragments spanning the CDR3 region. The amplicons were sequenced using the Illumina HiSeq platform. The published analysis was carried out like this. Synthetic template baselines were used to correct PCR bias computationally, reads within Hamming distance 2 were collapsed, and singletons that could not be merged were discarded. By aligning reads against IMGT, V, D and J genes, CDR3 length, and insertions or deletions at six rearrangement sites were assigned. Within each subset, clonotype counts were normalized to sorted cell number, after which true diversity and Gini coefficients were computed with the tcR R package. The overlap coefficient, calculated on TCRB nucleotide sequences, was used to measure repertoire sharing. The table was pulled from immuneACCESS by TCRdb, which kept in-frame rearrangements only. Such tables lose some clones; where checked, under half of the loss comes from unresolved V genes, and the rest has no known cause. The V and J calls and the clone size are those of that table, but D and trimming were determined from the DNA. The sample includes 300,000 to 400,000 clones, with 8% observed a single time. In total, the top ten clones hold approximately 0.47% of the sample.

A single peripheral blood draw of around 120 mL on average was collected from each donor into heparinised tubes. Naive, central memory, regulatory and stem cell-like memory CD4+ T cells were sorted on a BD FACSAria II using a panel including CD45RO, CCR7, CD25, CD127, CD95 and CD27. All sorted populations exceeded 95% purity. PBMCs were isolated right away by Lymphoprep density gradient centrifugation and were stained directly, without culture. To minimize batch effects, samples were stained and sorted in pairs, one healthy donor with one patient per experiment. This clonotype originated in a woman between 18 and 29 years old in good health. Sequencing was performed on central memory CD4+ T cells from blood. The sequence is built from TRBV6-6 and TRBJ2-3; TRBD2 is a possible D gene, resting on 6 matching bases. The DNA sequence is given as TGTGCCTCCGGGAGCGTAGAAGATACGCAGTATTTT. Its protein is CASGSVEDTQYF.